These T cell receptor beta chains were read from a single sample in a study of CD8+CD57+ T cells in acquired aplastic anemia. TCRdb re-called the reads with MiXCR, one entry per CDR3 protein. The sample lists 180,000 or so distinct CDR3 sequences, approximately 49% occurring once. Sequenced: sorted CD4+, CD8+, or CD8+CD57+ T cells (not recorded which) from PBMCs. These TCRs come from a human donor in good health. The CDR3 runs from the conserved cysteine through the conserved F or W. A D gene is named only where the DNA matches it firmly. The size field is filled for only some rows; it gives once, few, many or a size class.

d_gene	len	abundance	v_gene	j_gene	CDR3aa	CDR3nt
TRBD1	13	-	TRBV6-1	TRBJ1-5	CAGREGQGLPQHF	TGTGCCGGCAGGGAGGGACAGGGGCTGCCCCAGCATTTT
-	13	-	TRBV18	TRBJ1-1	CASSSGQNTEAFF	TGTGCCAGCTCATCCGGACAGAACACTGAAGCTTTCTTT
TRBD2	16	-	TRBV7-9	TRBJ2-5	CASSLGLAGLGETQYF	TGTGCCAGCAGCCTGGGACTAGCCGGTTTAGGGGAGACCCAGTACTTC
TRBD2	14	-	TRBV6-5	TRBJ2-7	CASSYRLAGYEQYF	TGTGCCAGCAGCTACCGACTAGCGGGCTACGAGCAGTACTTC
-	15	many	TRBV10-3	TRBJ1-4	CAISEGENDAEKLFF	TGTGCCATCAGTGAGGGGGAAAACGACGCTGAAAAACTGTTTTTT
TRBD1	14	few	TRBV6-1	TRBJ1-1	CASSEKGQGAEAFF	TGTGCCAGCAGTGAAAAGGGACAGGGGGCTGAAGCTTTCTTT
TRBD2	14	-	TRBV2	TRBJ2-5	CASASTSGGETQYF	TGTGCCAGTGCTTCAACTAGCGGGGGGGAGACCCAGTACTTC
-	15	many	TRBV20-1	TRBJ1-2	CSARGIPVDSYGYTF	TGCAGTGCTAGAGGAATCCCCGTCGACAGCTATGGCTACACCTTC
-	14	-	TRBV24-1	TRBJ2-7	CATSEADRDYEQYF	TGTGCCACCAGTGAAGCGGACCGAGACTACGAGCAGTACTTC
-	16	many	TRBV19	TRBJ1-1	CASRVSLGRMNTEAFF	TGTGCCAGTAGGGTTAGTCTGGGGCGCATGAACACTGAAGCTTTCTTT
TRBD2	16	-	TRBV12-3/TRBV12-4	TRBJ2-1	CASPKAGGGVYNEQFF	TGTGCCAGCCCTAAGGCGGGAGGGGGGGTATACAATGAGCAGTTCTTC
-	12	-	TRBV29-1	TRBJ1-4	CSVDGEGEKLFF	TGCAGCGTTGACGGGGAAGGTGAAAAACTGTTTTTT
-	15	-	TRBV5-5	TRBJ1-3	CASSNRLLGENTIYF	TGTGCCAGCAGCAACCGGCTTTTAGGGGAAAACACCATATATTTT
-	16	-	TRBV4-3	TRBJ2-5	CASSQWMGSSQETQYF	TGCGCCAGCAGCCAATGGATGGGAAGCAGCCAAGAGACCCAGTACTTC
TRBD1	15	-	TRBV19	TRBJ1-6	CASAYRTGGNSPLHF	TGTGCCAGTGCATACCGGACAGGGGGGAACTCACCCCTCCACTTT
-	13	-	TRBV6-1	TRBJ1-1	CASKPGGGTEVFF	TGTGCCAGCAAACCCGGGGGAGGGACTGAAGTTTTCTTT
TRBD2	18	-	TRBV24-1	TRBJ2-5	CATSDGGLAGALWETQYF	TGTGCCACCAGTGATGGAGGACTAGCGGGAGCCTTGTGGGAGACCCAGTACTTC
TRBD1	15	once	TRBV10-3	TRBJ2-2	CAISAGQGVTGELFF	TGTGCCATCAGTGCTGGACAGGGAGTCACCGGGGAGCTGTTTTTT
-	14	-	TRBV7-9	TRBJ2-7	CASSQVRGLSEQYF	TGTGCCAGCAGCCAAGTTCGGGGGCTAAGCGAGCAGTACTTC
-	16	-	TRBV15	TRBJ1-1	CATSKRVTKGNTEAFF	TGTGCCACCAGCAAGAGGGTCACAAAGGGGAACACTGAAGCTTTCTTT
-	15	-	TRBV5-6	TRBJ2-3	CASSQRLSGTDTQYF	TGTGCCAGCAGCCAACGGCTAAGCGGCACAGATACGCAGTATTTT
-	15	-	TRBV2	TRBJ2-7	CASSEIGLATGEQYF	TGTGCCAGCAGTGAAATAGGGCTAGCGACCGGGGAGCAGTACTTC
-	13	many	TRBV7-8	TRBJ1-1	CASSEYKNTEAFF	TGTGCCAGCAGCGAGTATAAGAACACTGAAGCTTTCTTT
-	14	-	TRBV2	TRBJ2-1	CASVWQGTYNEQFF	TGTGCCAGCGTATGGCAGGGTACCTACAATGAGCAGTTCTTC
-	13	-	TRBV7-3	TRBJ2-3	CASSEIGTDTQYF	TGTGCCAGCAGCGAAATAGGCACAGATACGCAGTATTTT
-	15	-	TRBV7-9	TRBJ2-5	CASSLVRIRGETQYF	TGTGCCAGCAGCTTAGTACGGATTAGGGGAGAGACCCAGTACTTC
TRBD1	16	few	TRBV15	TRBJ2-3	CATSGKAGGGADTQYF	TGTGCCACCAGCGGGAAGGCAGGGGGTGGTGCAGATACGCAGTATTTT
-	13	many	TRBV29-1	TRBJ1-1	CSVGGRSGTEAFF	TGCAGCGTTGGGGGCCGGAGTGGCACTGAAGCTTTCTTT
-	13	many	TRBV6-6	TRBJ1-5	CASRRDNNQPQHF	TGTGCCAGCAGACGAGATAACAATCAGCCCCAGCATTTT
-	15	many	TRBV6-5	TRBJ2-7	CASSYSTTGVNEQYF	TGTGCCAGCAGTTACTCGACTACGGGTGTGAACGAGCAGTACTTC
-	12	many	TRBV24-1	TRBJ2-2	CATSELTGELFF	TGTGCCACCAGTGAGTTAACCGGGGAGCTGTTTTTT
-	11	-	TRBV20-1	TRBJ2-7	CSARDQGLAVF	TGCAGTGCTAGAGATCAGGGTTTAGCGGTCTTC
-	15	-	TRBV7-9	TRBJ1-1	CASSFVRGPNTEAFF	TGTGCCAGCAGCTTCGTCAGGGGCCCGAACACTGAAGCTTTCTTT
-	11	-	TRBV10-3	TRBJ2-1	CAITGGDEQFF	TGTGCCATCACGGGCGGAGATGAGCAGTTCTTC
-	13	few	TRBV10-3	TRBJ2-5	CAISSSSRETQYF	TGTGCCATCAGTAGCAGTAGCCGGGAGACCCAGTACTTC
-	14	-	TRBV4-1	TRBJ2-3	CASSQVLAEDTQYF	TGCGCCAGCAGCCAAGTTCTAGCCGAAGATACGCAGTATTTT
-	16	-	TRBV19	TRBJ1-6	CASSDSLPTYNSPLHF	TGTGCCAGTAGTGACAGTCTCCCTACCTATAATTCACCCCTCCACTTT
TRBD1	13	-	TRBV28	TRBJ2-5	CASSQPTGGTQYF	TGTGCCAGCAGCCAACCGACAGGGGGGACCCAGTACTTC
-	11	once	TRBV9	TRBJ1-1	CASSTGPEAFF	TGTGCCAGCAGTACAGGCCCTGAAGCTTTCTTT
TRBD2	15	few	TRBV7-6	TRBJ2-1	CASSTGTSFFYEQFF	TGTGCCAGCAGCACCGGGACTAGCTTTTTTTATGAGCAGTTCTTC
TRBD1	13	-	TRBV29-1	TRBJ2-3	CSLGDRDPDTQYF	TGCAGCTTAGGGGACAGGGACCCAGATACGCAGTATTTT
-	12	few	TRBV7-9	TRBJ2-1	CASSRGIDEQFF	TGTGCCAGCAGCCGGGGAATAGATGAGCAGTTCTTC
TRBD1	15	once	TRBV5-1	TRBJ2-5	CASSFSGQGQETQYF	TGCGCCAGCAGCTTTAGTGGACAGGGCCAAGAGACCCAGTACTTC
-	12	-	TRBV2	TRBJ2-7	CASSWGSYEQYF	TGTGCCAGCAGTTGGGGATCCTACGAGCAGTACTTC
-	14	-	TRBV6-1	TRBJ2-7	CASSDHRESYEQYF	TGTGCCAGCAGTGATCACAGGGAGAGTTACGAGCAGTACTTC
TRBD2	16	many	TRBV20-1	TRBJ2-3	CSAVGASGREADTQYF	TGCAGTGCCGTAGGTGCTAGCGGGAGAGAGGCAGATACGCAGTATTTT
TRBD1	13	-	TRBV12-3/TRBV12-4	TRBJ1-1	CASSLTQGFEAFF	TGTGCCAGCAGTTTGACACAGGGGTTTGAAGCTTTCTTT
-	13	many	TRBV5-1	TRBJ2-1	CASSLGEYNEQFF	TGCGCCAGCAGCTTGGGGGAATACAATGAGCAGTTCTTC
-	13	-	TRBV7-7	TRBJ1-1	CASSMTLNTEAFF	TGTGCCAGCAGCATGACATTGAACACTGAAGCTTTCTTT
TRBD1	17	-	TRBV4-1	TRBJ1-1	CASSQATGAGMNTEAFF	TGCGCCAGCAGCCAGGCGACAGGGGCCGGTATGAACACTGAAGCTTTCTTT
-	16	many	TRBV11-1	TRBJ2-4	CASSLGGHTAKNIQYF	TGTGCCAGCAGCTTAGGAGGACACACAGCCAAAAACATTCAGTACTTC
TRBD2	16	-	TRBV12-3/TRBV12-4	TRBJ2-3	CASSTPNSGSADTQYF	TGTGCCAGCAGTACCCCGAATAGCGGGAGCGCAGATACGCAGTATTTT
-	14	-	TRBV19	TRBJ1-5	CASSMASSNQPQHF	TGTGCCAGCAGTATGGCATCTAGCAATCAGCCCCAGCATTTT
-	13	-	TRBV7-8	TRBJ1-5	CASSVSITQPQHF	TGTGCCAGCAGCGTATCGATTACGCAGCCCCAGCATTTT
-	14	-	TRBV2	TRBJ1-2	CASSEEWVNYGYTF	TGTGCCAGCAGTGAAGAGTGGGTTAACTATGGCTACACCTTC
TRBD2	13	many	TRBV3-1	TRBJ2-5	CASTQLAGVAQYF	TGTGCCAGCACGCAACTAGCGGGAGTGGCCCAGTACTTC
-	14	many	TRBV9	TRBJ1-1	CASSVGGRDTEAFF	TGTGCCAGCAGCGTAGGAGGGCGTGACACTGAAGCTTTCTTT
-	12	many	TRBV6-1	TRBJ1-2	CASNERGYGYTF	TGTGCCAGCAACGAACGGGGCTATGGCTACACCTTC
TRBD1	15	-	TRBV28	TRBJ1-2	CASNLGGPRGGGYTF	TGTGCCAGCAATTTGGGGGGACCCAGGGGGGGAGGCTACACCTTC